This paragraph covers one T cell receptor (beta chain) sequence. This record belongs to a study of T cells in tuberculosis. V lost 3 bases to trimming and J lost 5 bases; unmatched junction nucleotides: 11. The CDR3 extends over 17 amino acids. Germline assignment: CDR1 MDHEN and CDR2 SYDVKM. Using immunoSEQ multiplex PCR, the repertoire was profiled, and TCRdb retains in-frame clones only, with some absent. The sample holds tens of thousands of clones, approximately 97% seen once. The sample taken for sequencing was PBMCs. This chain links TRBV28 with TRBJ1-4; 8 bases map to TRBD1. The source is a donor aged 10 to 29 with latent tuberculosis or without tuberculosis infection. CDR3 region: CASSFFKVRTGNEKLFF. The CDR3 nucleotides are TGTGCCAGCAGTTTTTTTAAGGTCCGGACAGGGAATGAAAAACTGTTTTTT.